This T cell receptor beta chain was identified during a study of cytomegalovirus exposure and HLA in healthy donors. Study details: Approximately 81% of 300 to 450 genotyped donors fell in the Caucasian-associated ancestry cluster.

Only one count was recorded for this clone. From germline, CDR1 is SGHVS and CDR2 FQNEAQ. The V end was cut by 3 bases, the J end by 2 bases, with 14 bases between. The CDR3 runs 16 residues. This PCR relied on a set of 60 Vbeta primers and 13 Jbeta primers. Sequencing used immunoSEQ multiplex PCR; TCRdb keeps in-frame clones, though not all of them. The sample contains about 110,000 clones, 81% of which appear only once. The rearrangement uses TRBV7-8 and TRBJ1-5, with D unresolved. The sample taken for sequencing was PBMCs. The clonotype originates from a woman in her 30s in good health and CMV-seronegative. The DNA of the CDR3 is TGTGCCAGCAGCTTCTCAGGAGGGCAAGGCAATCAGCCCCAGCATTTT. This encodes CASSFSGGQGNQPQHF.